This entry lists 18 T cell receptor beta chains sequenced from one sample in a study of naive and memory T cell subsets. Overall study findings and caveats: Especially in CD8 cells, naive repertoires contained a few larger clonotypes, possibly CD45RA-re-expressing memory cells.

The antigens for these receptors are not known. The beta constant-region primer was an equimolar mix of two oligonucleotides covering TRBC1 and TRBC2. The ligated cDNA underwent four PCR rounds using SP2 and nested alpha and beta constant-region primers. TCRdb called the UMI-ligation and nested PCR reads again in MiXCR, with one record for every CDR3 protein. Among 95,000 to 110,000 distinct CDR3 sequences listed, about 14% were seen once. What was sequenced was naive CD8+ T cells from blood. The receptors derive from a human donor in good health.

Worth noting for this clonotype: The final CDR3 position lacks the conserved phenylalanine or tryptophan, pointing to a likely read error. The J gene is TRBJ2-5, the V gene TRBV7-8; maybe TRBD1 (6 bases). V dropped 4 bases and J dropped 5 bases, with 17 bases sitting between them. This CDR3 region has 15 residues. CDR1 is SGHVS and CDR2 is FQNEAQ in the germline V gene. Written as DNA, the CDR3 is TGTGCCAGCAGCTGGACAGCCTACACCGGCGAGACCCAGTACCTC. This translates into CASSWTAYTGETQYL.

This chain uses TRBV5-1 with TRBJ2-1, with a possible D match to TRBD2 (5 bases). This CDR3 region has 12 residues. Trimming removed 4 bases from V and 10 bases from J, with 12 bases in between. Germline CDR1 reads SGHRS; CDR2 reads YFSETQ. The CDR3 reads CASSDGLREQFF. The CDR3 DNA reads as TGCGCCAGCAGCGACGGACTTAGAGAGCAGTTCTTC.

This clonotype was seen ten or more times. The chain has TRBV4-3 and TRBJ2-3; 8 bases are a match to TRBD1. CDR3 size: 19 residues. V gave up 0 bases and J gave up 5 bases; unmatched junction bases: 16. Germline CDR1 reads LGHNA; CDR2 reads YSLEER. The CDR3 coding sequence is TGCGCCAGCAGCCAAGAGGAGCAGGGGGCCCAAAGACCCCTAGATACGCAGTATTTT. It yields the protein CASSQEEQGAQRPLDTQYF.

This chain joins TRBV23-1 and TRBJ2-5, with a tentative D call TRBD2 (6 bases). TRBV23-1 carries the ORF label, with uncertain function. Deletions cut 2 bases from V and 0 bases from J, with 10 bases between. The CDR3 totals 15 residues. The CDR3 region is CASSQAGLHQETQYF. CDR3 DNA: TGCGCCAGCAGTCAAGCCGGACTACACCAAGAGACCCAGTACTTC.

The CDR3 here is CASSPTGIHGRGNQPQHF. In DNA, the CDR3 is TGTGCCAGCAGCCCGACAGGGATACATGGTAGGGGCAATCAGCCCCAGCATTTT. V and J are TRBV28 and TRBJ1-5, with 7 bases identical to TRBD1. The germline V gene encodes CDR1 MDHEN and CDR2 SYDVKM. V gave up 6 bases and J gave up 2 bases; unmatched junction bases: 16. The CDR3 sequence is 18 residues long. Together with reference TRBV28 and TRBJ1-5, the CDR3 gives the full variable domain: DVKVTQSSRYLVKRTGEKVFLECVQDMDHENMFWYRQDPGLGLRLIYFSYDVKMKEKGDIPEGYSVSREKKERFSLILESASTNQTSMYLCASSPTGIHGRGNQPQHFGDGTRLSIL.

The chain joins TRBV7-9 to TRBJ1-3, with TRBD1 as a possible D gene (6 bases). The germline CDR1 and CDR2 sequences are SEHNR and FQNEAQ (reference sequence). The germline V and J ends were trimmed by 5 bases and 2 bases, with 16 bases remaining between them. The CDR3 is made up of 16 amino acids. The CDR3 DNA follows: TGTGCCAGCAGCCCAGGACAGCGGAAGACTGGAAACACCATATATTTT. Residues: CASSPGQRKTGNTIYF.

In its sample, this clonotype was seen many times. The chain links TRBV20-1 to TRBJ1-1; D might be TRBD1 (5 bases). The CDR3 consists of 16 residues. Germline V CDR1 and CDR2: DFQATT, SNEGSKA (reference sequence). V was pared by 0 bases and J by 0 bases, with 14 bases between. In nucleotides, the CDR3 is TGCAGTGCTAGAGAACGGGACGGTCCCATGAACACTGAAGCTTTCTTT. Translating gives CSARERDGPMNTEAFF.

The chain couples TRBV5-6 to TRBJ2-5; D is ambiguous. The germline V and J ends were trimmed by 3 bases and 3 bases, with 18 bases remaining between them. The CDR3 covers 16 residues. Germline loops: CDR1 SGHDT, CDR2 YYEEEE. CDR3 nucleotide sequence: TGTGCCAGCAGCTCCTACACGACCGTAGAAGAAGAGACCCAGTACTTC. This sequence encodes CASSSYTTVEEETQYF.

This clonotype has a count of ten or more. The DNA of the CDR3 is TGCGCCAGCAGCCAAGGTACAGGGCTGGCCTACGAGCAGTACTTC. Amino acid sequence: CASSQGTGLAYEQYF. V gene TRBV4-3 combines with J gene TRBJ2-7, with a tentative D call TRBD1 (6 bases). The CDR3 runs 15 residues. V lost 1 base, J lost 2 bases, and 12 bases lay in between. Germline V lookup: CDR1 LGHNA, CDR2 YSLEER.

This clonotype was seen only a few times. The chain links TRBV12-3 or TRBV12-4 to TRBJ2-7; D call uncertain. This CDR3 has 13 residues. Trimming shortened V by 3 bases and J by 5 bases, and 11 bases separated the two germline ends. The CDR3: CASSLVGYDEQYF. Here the CDR3 DNA reads TGTGCCAGCAGTTTGGTTGGGTATGACGAGCAGTACTTC.

This clonotype occurred a few times. The chain links TRBV13 to TRBJ2-1; 9 nucleotides match TRBD2. The germline gives CDR1 PRHDT, CDR2 FYEKMQ (reference sequence). V shed 3 bases and J 3 bases; nucleotides not matched to a gene: 6. The CDR3 runs 16 residues. The CDR3 here is CASSFETSGYYNEQFF. CDR3 nucleotides: TGTGCCAGCAGCTTCGAGACTAGCGGATACTACAATGAGCAGTTCTTC.

The rearrangement links TRBV5-1 to TRBJ2-2; a weak D match, TRBD2 (5 bases). Germline V lookup: CDR1 SGHRS, CDR2 YFSETQ. The CDR3 length is 15 residues. The V gene lost 3 bases and the J gene lost 4 bases, with 13 bases spanning the gap. CDR3 nucleotide sequence: TGCGCCAGCAGCTGGGTGACTACCCTCACCGGGGAGCTGTTTTTT. It is translated as CASSWVTTLTGELFF.

This clonotype was picked up a small number of times. The junction departs from germline at one end; a sequencing error may be responsible. The CDR3 region is CASSPQLGGRGRPF. As DNA, the CDR3 is TGTGCCAGCAGCCCCCAATTGGGGGGTCGCGGGAGGCCGTTC. This rearrangement joins TRBV14 to TRBJ2-7; 8 positions agree with TRBD2. The length of the CDR3 is 14 residues. Looked up from germline, CDR1 is SGHDN and CDR2 is FVKESK.

The rearrangement uses TRBV28 and TRBJ2-3; 8 nucleotides align to TRBD2. CDR3 length: 16 residues. The V gene's germline CDR1 is MDHEN and CDR2 SYDVKM. J lost 6 bases, V lost 6 bases, and 14 bases had no gene match. The CDR3 sequence is CASSPRTGGPWDTQYF. The CDR3 DNA sequence: TGTGCCAGCAGCCCCAGAACGGGGGGGCCGTGGGATACGCAGTATTTT. Using reference TRBV28 and TRBJ2-3 for the parts outside the CDR3, the full variable domain is DVKVTQSSRYLVKRTGEKVFLECVQDMDHENMFWYRQDPGLGLRLIYFSYDVKMKEKGDIPEGYSVSREKKERFSLILESASTNQTSMYLCASSPRTGGPWDTQYFGPGTRLTVL.

This clonotype was observed a single time. The rearrangement joins TRBV28 to TRBJ2-1; 8 positions agree with TRBD2. This CDR3 contains 16 residues. Germline-derived CDR1 and CDR2 are MDHEN and SYDVKM. V was pared by 8 bases and J by 7 bases, with 16 bases of the junction left unmatched. CDR3 sequence (DNA): TGTGCCAGCTTGGGGCCCCGGGGGGGCTTTAGGAATGAGCAGTTCTTC. This sequence encodes CASLGPRGGFRNEQFF.

In this sample, this clonotype turned up a few times. The CDR3 here is CASSAAFRGSDTQYF. Here the CDR3 DNA reads TGTGCCAGCAGTGCGGCGTTCAGGGGGTCGGATACGCAGTATTTT. This sequence joins TRBV25-1 and TRBJ2-3; 7 bases line up with TRBD1. Per germline, CDR1 MGHDK and CDR2 SYGVNS. The CDR3 is 15 amino acids. Trimming cost V 4 bases and J 6 bases; bases outside gene matches: 10.

This clonotype was detected many times. The chain joins TRBV18 to TRBJ1-1, with D hard to call. The CDR3 loop spans 12 amino acids. Trimming shortened V by 3 bases and J by 6 bases, and 8 bases separated the two germline ends. Germline loops: CDR1 KGHSH, CDR2 LQKENI. As DNA, the CDR3 is TGTGCCAGCTCACCCCCGGCAGCTGAAGCTTTCTTT. Its protein product is CASSPPAAEAFF.

The genes are TRBV25-1 and TRBJ2-7; unclear D gene. Germline CDR1 is MGHDK and CDR2 is SYGVNS. The CDR3 extends over 13 amino acids. V was shortened by 4 bases and J by 2 bases, with 9 bases between the two germline ends. The CDR3 DNA sequence: TGTGCCAGCAGTGCGAGGTATCCCTACGAGCAGTACTTC. Translating it yields CASSARYPYEQYF.